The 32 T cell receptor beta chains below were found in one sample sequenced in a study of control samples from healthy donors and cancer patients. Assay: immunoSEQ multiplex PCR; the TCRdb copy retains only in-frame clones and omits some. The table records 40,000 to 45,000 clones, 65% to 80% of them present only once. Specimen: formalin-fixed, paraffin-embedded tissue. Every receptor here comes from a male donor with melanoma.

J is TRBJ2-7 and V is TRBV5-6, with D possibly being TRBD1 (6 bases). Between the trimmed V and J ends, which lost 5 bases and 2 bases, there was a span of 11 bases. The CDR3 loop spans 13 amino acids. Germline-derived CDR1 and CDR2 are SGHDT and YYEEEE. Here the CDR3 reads CASSPTGPYEQYF. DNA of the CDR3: TGTGCCAGCAGTCCCACAGGGCCCTACGAGCAGTACTTC.

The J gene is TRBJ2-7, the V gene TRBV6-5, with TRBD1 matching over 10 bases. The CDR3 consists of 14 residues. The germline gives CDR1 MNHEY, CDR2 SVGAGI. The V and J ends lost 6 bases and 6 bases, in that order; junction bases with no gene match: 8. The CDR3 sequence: CASRRRQGAFEQYF. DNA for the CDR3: TGTGCCAGCAGAAGGAGACAGGGGGCTTTCGAGCAGTACTTC.

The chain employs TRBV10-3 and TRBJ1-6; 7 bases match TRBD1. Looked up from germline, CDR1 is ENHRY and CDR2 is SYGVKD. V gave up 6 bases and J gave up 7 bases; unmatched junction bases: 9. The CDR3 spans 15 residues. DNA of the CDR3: TGTGCCATCAGCCCCAAGGACAGGTCGAATTCACCCCTCCACTTT. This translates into CAISPKDRSNSPLHF.

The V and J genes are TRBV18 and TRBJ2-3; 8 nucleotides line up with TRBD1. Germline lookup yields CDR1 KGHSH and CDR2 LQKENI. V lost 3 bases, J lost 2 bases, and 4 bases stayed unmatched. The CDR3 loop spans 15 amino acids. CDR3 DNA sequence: TGTGCCAGCTCACCTTGGACAGGGTACACAGATACGCAGTATTTT. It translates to CASSPWTGYTDTQYF.

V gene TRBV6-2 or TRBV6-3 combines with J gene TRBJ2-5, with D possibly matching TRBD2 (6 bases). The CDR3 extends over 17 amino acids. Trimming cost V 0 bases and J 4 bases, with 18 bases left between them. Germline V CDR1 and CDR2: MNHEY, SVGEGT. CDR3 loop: CASSYSKVRRDRETQYF. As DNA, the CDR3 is TGTGCCAGCAGTTACTCGAAGGTTAGGAGGGATAGAGAGACCCAGTACTTC.

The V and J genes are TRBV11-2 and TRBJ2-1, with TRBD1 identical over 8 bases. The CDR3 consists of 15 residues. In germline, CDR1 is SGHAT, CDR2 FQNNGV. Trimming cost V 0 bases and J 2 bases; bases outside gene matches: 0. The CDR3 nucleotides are TGTGCCAGCAGCTTAGAGACAGGGGCCTACAATGAGCAGTTCTTC. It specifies CASSLETGAYNEQFF.

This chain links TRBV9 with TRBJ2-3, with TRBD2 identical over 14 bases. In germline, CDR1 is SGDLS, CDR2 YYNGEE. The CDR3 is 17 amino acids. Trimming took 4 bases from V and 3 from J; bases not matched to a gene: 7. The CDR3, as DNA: TGTGCCAGCAGCCGAACCGGGACTAGCGGGAGAACAGATACGCAGTATTTT. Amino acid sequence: CASSRTGTSGRTDTQYF.

In DNA, the CDR3 is TGTGCCAGCAGTTCTCCCGGGGAGCTGTTTTTT. The encoded protein is CASSSPGELFF. This rearrangement joins TRBV6-5 to TRBJ2-2, with D uncertain. The V end lost 4 bases, the J end lost 6 bases, and 3 bases lay between the germline ends. The CDR3 loop spans 11 amino acids. Per germline, CDR1 MNHEY and CDR2 SVGAGI.

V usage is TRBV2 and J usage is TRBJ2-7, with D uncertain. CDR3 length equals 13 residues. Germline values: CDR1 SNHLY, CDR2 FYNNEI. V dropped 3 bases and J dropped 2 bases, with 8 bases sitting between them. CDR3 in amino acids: CASSDRTAYEQYF. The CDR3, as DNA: TGTGCCAGCAGTGACAGGACCGCCTACGAGCAGTACTTC.

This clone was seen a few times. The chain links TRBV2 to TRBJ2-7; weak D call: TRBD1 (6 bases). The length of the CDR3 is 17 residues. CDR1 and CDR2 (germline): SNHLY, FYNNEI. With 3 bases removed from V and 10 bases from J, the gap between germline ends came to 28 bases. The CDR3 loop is CASSEDGPTGTKFSQYF. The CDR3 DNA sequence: TGTGCCAGCAGTGAGGATGGACCAACAGGGACGAAGTTTAGCCAGTACTTC.

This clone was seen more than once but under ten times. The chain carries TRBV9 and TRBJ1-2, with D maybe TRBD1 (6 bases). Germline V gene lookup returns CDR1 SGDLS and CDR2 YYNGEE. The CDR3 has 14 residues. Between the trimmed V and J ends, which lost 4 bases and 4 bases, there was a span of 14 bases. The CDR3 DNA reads TGTGCCAGCAGCCTTAGGACAGAAACCTATGGCTACACCTTC. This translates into CASSLRTETYGYTF.

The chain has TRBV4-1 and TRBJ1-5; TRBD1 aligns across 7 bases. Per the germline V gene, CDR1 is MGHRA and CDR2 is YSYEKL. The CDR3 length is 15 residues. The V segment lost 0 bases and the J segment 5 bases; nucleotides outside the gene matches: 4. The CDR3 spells CASSQEVTGDQPQHF. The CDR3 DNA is TGCGCCAGCAGCCAAGAAGTTACAGGGGATCAGCCCCAGCATTTT.

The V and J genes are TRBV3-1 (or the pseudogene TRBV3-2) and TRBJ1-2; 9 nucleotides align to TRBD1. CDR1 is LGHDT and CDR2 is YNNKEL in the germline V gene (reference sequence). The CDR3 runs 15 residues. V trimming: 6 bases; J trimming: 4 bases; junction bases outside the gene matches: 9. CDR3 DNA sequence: TGTGCCAGCAGGCCTACAGGGGGCAGAAGCTATGGCTACACCTTC. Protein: CASRPTGGRSYGYTF.

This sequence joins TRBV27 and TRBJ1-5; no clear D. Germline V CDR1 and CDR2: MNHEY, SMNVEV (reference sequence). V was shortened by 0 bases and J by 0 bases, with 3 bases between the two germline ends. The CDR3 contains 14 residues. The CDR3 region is CASSLSDSNQPQHF. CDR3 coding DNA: TGTGCCAGCAGTTTATCGGATAGCAATCAGCCCCAGCATTTT.

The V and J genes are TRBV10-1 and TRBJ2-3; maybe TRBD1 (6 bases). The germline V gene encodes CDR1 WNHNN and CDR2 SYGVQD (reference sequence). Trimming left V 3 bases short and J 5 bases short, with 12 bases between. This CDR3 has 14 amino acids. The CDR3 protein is CASSEPGGLDTQYF. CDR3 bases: TGCGCCAGCAGTGAACCTGGGGGCCTAGATACGCAGTATTTT.

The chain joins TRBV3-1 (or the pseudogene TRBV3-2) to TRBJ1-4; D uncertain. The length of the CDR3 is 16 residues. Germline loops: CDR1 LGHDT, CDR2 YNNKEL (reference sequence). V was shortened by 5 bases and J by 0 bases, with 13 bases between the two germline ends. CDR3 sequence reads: CASSALGGATNEKLFF. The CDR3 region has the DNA TGTGCCAGCAGCGCCCTCGGAGGTGCAACTAATGAAAAACTGTTTTTT.

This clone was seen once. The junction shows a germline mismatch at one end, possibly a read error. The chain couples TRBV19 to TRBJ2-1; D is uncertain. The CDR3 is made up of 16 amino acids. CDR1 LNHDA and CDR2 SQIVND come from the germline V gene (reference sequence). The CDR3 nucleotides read TGTACCAGTAGCCACCGGGCGATAAGCTCCTACAATGAGCAGTTCTTC. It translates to CTSSHRAISSYNEQFF.

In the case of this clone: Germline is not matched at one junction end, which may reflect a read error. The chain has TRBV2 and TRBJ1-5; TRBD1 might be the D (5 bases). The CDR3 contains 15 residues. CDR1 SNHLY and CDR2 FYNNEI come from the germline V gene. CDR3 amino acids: CASSPGGYSNQPQHF. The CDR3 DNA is TGTGCCAGCAGCCCCGGGGGGTATAGCAATCAGCCTCAGCATTTT.

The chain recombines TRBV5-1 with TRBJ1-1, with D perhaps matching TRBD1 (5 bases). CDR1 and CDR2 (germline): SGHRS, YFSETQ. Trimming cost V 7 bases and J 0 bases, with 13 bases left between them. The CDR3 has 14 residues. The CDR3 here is CASYFGGVNTEAFF. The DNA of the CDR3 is TGCGCCAGCTATTTTGGGGGGGTGAACACTGAAGCTTTCTTT.

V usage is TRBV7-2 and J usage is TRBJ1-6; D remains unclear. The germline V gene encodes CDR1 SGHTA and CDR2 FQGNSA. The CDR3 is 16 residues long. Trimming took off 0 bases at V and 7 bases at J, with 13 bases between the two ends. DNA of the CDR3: TGTGCCAGCAGCTTAGCTTCCCCCCTTCAGAATTCACCCCTCCACTTT. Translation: CASSLASPLQNSPLHF.

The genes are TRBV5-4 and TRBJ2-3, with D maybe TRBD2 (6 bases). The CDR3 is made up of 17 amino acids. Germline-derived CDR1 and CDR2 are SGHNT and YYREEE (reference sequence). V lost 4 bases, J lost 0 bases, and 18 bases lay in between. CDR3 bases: TGTGCCAGCAGCCGACCCGGGAGTTCGGTTAGCACAGATACGCAGTATTTT. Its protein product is CASSRPGSSVSTDTQYF.

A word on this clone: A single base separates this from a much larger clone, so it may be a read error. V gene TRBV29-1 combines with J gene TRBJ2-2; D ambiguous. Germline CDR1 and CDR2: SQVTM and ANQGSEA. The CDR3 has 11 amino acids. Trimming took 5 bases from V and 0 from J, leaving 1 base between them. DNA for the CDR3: TGCAGCGTTACGAACACCGGGGAGCTGTTTTTT. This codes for CSVTNTGELFF.

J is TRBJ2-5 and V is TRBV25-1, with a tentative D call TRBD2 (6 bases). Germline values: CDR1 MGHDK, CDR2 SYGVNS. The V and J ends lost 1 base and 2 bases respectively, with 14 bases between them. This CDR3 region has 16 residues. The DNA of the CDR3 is TGTGCCAGCAGTGAATTAGGTGGCGGGAAACAAGAGACCCAGTACTTC. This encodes CASSELGGGKQETQYF. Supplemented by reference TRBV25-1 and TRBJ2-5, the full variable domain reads EADIYQTPRYLVIGTGKKITLECSQTMGHDKMYWYQQDPGMELHLIHYSYGVNSTEKGDLSSESTVSRIRTEHFPLTLESARPSHTSQYLCASSELGGGKQETQYFGPGTRLLVL.

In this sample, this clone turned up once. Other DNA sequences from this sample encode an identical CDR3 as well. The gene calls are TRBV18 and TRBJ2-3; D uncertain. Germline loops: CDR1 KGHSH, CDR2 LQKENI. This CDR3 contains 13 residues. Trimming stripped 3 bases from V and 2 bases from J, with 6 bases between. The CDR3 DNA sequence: TGTGCCAGCTCACCTAGCCTCACAGATACGCAGTATTTT. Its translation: CASSPSLTDTQYF.

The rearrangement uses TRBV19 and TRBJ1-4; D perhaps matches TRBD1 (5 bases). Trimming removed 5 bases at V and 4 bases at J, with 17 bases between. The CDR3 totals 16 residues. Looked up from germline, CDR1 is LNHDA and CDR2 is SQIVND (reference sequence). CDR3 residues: CASSRDLGGVNEKLFF. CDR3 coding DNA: TGTGCCAGTAGTCGCGACCTTGGAGGGGTTAATGAAAAACTGTTTTTT.

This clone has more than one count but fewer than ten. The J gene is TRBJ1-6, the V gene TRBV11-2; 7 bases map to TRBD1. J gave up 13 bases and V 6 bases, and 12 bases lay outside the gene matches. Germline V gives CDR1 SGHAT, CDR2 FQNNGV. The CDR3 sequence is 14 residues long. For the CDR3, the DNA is TGTGCCAGCAGTCGGGACAGTTCAATGAGGCCCCTCCACTTT. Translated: CASSRDSSMRPLHF.

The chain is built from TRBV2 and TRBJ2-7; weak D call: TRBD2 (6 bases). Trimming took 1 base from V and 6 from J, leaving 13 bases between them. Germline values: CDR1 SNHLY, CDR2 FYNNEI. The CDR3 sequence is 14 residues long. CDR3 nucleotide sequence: TGTGCCAGCAGTGAAGGCAGGGCGGGGCTCGAGCAGTACTTC. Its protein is CASSEGRAGLEQYF.

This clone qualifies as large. CDR3 amino acids: CATRRDIGSYNSPLHF. The CDR3 DNA is TGTGCCACCAGAAGGGACATCGGGTCCTATAATTCACCCCTCCACTTT. This chain links TRBV24-1 with TRBJ1-6; D is possibly TRBD1 (6 bases). There are 16 residues in the CDR3. CDR1 is KGHDR and CDR2 is SFDVKD in the germline V gene. Trimming removed 7 bases at V and 1 base at J, with 13 bases between.

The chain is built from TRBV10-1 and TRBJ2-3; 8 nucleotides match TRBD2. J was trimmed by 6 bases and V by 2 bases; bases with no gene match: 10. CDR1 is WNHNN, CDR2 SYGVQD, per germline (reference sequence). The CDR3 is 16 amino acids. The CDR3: CASSEEGRLATDTQYF. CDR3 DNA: TGCGCCAGCAGTGAGGAGGGGCGACTAGCGACGGATACGCAGTATTTT.

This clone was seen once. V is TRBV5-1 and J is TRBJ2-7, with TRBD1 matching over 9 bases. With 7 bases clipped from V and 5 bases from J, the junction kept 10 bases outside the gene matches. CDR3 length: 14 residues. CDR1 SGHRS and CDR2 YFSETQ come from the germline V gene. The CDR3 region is CASAPGTGYDEQYF. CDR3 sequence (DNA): TGCGCCAGCGCGCCCGGGACAGGGTACGACGAGCAGTACTTC.

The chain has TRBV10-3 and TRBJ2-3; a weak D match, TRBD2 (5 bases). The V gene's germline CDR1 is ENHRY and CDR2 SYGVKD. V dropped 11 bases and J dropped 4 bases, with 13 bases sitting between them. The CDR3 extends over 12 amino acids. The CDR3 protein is CASAGSADTQYF. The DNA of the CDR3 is TGTGCCTCAGCTGGTAGCGCAGATACGCAGTATTTT.

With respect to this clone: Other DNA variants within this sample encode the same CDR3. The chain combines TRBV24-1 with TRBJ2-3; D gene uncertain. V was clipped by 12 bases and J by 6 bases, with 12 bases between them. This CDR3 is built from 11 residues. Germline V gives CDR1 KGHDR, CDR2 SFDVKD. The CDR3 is CAVGSGDTQYF. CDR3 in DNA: TGTGCCGTCGGGTCTGGGGATACGCAGTATTTT.